This TCR beta chain was recorded in a study of T cell repertoires in cytomegalovirus infection. Study-level information: An indication of both CMV infection and matching HLA type came from public TCR beta signatures. Study-level points and caveats: Individuals carrying CMV plus the relevant HLA were identified by cumulative frequency of public TCR beta families. Dominating the ex vivo response were TCR beta clonotypes that were CMV-specific and HLA-C-restricted.

On this clonotype: Its target is not known.

TCRdb re-analysed the reads in MiXCR, keeping a single row per CDR3 protein. The sample has about 360,000 distinct CDR3 sequences; about 32% are singletons. Trimming removed 2 bases at V and 5 bases at J, with 6 bases between. The germline V gene has CDR1 SGHTA and CDR2 FQGNSA. There are 12 residues in the CDR3. The TCR was taken from a human donor in good health (CMV status not recorded). Some clones in this sample may be carry-over from other donors' samples. This rearrangement joins TRBV7-2 to TRBJ1-1, with D uncertain. The sequenced sample was cultured PBMCs, obtained from culture after CMV antigen stimulation. This CDR3 reads CASSLHGTEAFF. The CDR3 DNA follows: TGTGCCAGCAGCTTACACGGGACTGAAGCTTTCTTT.